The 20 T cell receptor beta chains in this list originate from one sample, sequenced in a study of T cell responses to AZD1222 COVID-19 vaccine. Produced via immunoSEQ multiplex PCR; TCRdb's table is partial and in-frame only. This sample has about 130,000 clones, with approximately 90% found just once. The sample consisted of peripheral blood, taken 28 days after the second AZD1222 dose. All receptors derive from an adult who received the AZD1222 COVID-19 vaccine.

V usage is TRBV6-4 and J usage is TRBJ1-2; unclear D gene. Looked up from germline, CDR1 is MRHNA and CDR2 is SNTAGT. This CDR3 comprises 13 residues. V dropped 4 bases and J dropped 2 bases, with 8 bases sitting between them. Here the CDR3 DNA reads TGTGCCAGCAGTGCCGGCAGCAACTATGGCTACACCTTC. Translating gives CASSAGSNYGYTF.

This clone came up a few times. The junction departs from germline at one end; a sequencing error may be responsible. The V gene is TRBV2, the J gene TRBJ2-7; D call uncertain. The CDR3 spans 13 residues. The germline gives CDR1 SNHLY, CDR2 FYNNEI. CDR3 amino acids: CASSELLGSAVDF. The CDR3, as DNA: TGTGCCAGCAGTGAATTGCTGGGTTCTGCAGTAGACTTC.

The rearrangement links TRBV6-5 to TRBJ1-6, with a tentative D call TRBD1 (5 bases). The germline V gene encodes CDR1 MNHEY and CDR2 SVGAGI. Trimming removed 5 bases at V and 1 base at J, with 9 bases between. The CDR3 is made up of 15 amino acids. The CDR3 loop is CASSTYRSYNSPLHF. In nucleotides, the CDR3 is TGTGCCAGCAGTACCTACAGGTCCTATAATTCACCCCTCCACTTT.

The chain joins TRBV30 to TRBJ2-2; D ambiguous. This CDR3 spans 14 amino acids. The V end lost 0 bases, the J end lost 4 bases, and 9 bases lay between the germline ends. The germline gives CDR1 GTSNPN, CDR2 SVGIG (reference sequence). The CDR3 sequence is CAWSVSSPTGELFF. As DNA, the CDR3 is TGTGCCTGGAGTGTATCATCCCCCACCGGGGAGCTGTTTTTT.

The CDR3 sequence: CAISGTNQPQHF. DNA of the CDR3: TGTGCCATCAGTGGCACAAACCAGCCCCAGCATTTT. The chain has TRBV10-3 and TRBJ1-5; D gene ambiguous. V lost 4 bases to trimming and J lost 7 bases, with 8 bases between them. CDR1 is ENHRY, CDR2 SYGVKD, per germline. The CDR3 is 12 amino acids.

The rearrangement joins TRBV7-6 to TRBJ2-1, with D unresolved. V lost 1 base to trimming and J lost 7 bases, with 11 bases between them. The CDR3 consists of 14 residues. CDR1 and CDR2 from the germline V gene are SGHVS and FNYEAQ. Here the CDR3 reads CASSLEIQMNEQFF. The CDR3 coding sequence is TGTGCCAGCAGCTTAGAAATTCAGATGAATGAGCAGTTCTTC.

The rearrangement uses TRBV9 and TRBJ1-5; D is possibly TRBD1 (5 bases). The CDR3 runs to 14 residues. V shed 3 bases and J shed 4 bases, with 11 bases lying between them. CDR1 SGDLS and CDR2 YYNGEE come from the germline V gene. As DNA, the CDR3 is TGTGCCAGCAGCGAGGGGCAGACTAATCAGCCCCAGCATTTT. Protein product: CASSEGQTNQPQHF.

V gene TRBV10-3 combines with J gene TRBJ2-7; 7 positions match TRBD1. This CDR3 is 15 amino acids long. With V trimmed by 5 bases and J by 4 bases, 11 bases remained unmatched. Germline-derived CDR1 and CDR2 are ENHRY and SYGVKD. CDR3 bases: TGTGCCATCAGTTCTCTGAGGGGGCTTGGTTACGAGCAGTACTTC. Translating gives CAISSLRGLGYEQYF.

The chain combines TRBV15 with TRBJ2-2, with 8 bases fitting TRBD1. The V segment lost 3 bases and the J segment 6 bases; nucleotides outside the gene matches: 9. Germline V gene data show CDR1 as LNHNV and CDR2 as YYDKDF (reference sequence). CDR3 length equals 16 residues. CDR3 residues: CATSRPPRQGPGELFF. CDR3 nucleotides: TGTGCCACCAGCAGGCCGCCCCGACAGGGGCCCGGGGAGCTGTTTTTT.

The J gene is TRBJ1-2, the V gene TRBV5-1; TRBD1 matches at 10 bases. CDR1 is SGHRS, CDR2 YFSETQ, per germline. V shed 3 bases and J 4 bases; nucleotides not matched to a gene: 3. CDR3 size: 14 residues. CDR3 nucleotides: TGCGCCAGCAGCTGGAGGGACAGGGGCTATGGCTACACCTTC. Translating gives CASSWRDRGYGYTF.

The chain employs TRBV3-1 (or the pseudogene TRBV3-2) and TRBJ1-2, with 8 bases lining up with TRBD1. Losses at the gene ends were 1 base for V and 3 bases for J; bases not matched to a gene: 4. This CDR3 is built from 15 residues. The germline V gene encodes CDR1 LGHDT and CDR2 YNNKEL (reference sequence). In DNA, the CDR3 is TGTGCCAGCAGCCAAGGGTCAGGGGGCCACTATGGCTACACCTTC. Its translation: CASSQGSGGHYGYTF.

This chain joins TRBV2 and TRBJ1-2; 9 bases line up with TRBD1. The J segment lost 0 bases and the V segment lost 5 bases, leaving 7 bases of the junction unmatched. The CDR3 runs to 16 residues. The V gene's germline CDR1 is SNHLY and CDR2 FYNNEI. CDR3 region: CASSRQGEVANYGYTF. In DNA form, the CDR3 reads TGTGCCAGCAGTCGACAGGGGGAAGTAGCTAACTATGGCTACACCTTC.

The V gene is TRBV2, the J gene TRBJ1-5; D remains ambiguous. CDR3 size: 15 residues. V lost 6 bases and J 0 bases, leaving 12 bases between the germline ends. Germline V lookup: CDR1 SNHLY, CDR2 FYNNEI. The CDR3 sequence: CASSRSPVSNQPQHF. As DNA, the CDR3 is TGTGCCAGCAGCCGAAGCCCAGTTAGCAATCAGCCCCAGCATTTT.

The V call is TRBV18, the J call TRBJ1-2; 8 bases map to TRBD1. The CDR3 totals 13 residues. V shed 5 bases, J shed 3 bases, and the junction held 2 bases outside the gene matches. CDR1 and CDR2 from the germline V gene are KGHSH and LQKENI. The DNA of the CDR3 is TGTGCCAGCTCAATGGACAGGGACTATGGCTACACCTTC. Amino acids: CASSMDRDYGYTF.

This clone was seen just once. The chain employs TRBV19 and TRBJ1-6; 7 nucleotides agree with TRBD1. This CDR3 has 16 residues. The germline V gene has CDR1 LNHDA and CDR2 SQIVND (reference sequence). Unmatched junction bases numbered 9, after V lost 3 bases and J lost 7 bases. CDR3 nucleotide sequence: TGTGCCAGTAGTATCTCTCCAGGGGGACCGAATTCACCCCTCCACTTT. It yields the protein CASSISPGGPNSPLHF.

The CDR3 here is CASSPLSGNGRTDTQYF. Here the CDR3 DNA reads TGTGCCAGCTCACCTCTTAGCGGGAATGGACGCACAGATACGCAGTATTTT. J is TRBJ2-3 and V is TRBV18; 8 positions match TRBD2. The CDR3 is 17 amino acids. Germline loops: CDR1 KGHSH, CDR2 LQKENI. V trimming: 3 bases; J trimming: 1 base; junction bases outside the gene matches: 9.

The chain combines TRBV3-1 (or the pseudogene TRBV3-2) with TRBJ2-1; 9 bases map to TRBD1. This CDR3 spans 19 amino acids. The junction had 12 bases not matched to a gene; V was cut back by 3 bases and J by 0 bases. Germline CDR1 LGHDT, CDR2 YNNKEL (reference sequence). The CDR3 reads CASSQRQGGRASSYNEQFF. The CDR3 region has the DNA TGTGCCAGCAGCCAGAGACAGGGGGGGCGGGCGAGCTCCTACAATGAGCAGTTCTTC.

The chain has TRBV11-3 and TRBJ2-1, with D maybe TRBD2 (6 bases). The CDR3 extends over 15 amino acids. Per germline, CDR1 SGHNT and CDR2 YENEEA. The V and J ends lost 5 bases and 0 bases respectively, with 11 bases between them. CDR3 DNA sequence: TGTGCCAGCAGCCTACATAGCGGCTCCTACAATGAGCAGTTCTTC. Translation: CASSLHSGSYNEQFF.

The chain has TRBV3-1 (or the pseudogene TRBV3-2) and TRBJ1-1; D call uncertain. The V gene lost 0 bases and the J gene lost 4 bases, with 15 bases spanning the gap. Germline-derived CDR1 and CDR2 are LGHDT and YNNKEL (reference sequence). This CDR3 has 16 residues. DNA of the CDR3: TGTGCCAGCAGCCAAGATTTACGGAATAAACTCACTGAAGCTTTCTTT. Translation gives CASSQDLRNKLTEAFF.

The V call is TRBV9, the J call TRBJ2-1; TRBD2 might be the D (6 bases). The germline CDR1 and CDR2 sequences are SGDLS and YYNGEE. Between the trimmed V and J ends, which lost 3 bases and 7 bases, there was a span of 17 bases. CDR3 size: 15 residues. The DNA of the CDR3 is TGTGCCAGCAGCGCTAGTGGAGGGCCGGTGAATGAGCAGTTCTTC. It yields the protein CASSASGGPVNEQFF.